The sequence of this TCR beta chain was determined in a study of CD8+ T cells in alopecia areata (dated by TCRdb to the late 2010s). General notes on the study: Treated patients were enrolled in an open-label pilot trial of oral tofacitinib at 5 to 10 mg twice daily for moderate-to-severe alopecia areata. In both human patients and the C3H/HeJ mouse model, the study applied high-throughput TCRbeta sequencing to look at T cell clonal expansion in alopecia areata. Scalp clonality was compared among normal scalp (n=4), patchy alopecia areata scalp (n=8), and alopecia totalis/universalis scalp (n=8). Patients received tofacitinib for 6 to 18 months and were then followed off drug for 6 months to check for delayed response and recurrence. In humans, TCRbeta sequencing was performed on scalp tissue and on sorted CD4+ and CD8+ peripheral blood T cells from healthy controls and from patients with patchy or totalis/universalis alopecia areata. Tofacitinib-treated patients had biopsies at baseline and at 4 and 24 weeks of treatment, with a later scalp biopsy in several patients. In treated patients, disease severity was measured using the SALT score, which gives the percentage of scalp surface area affected. immunoSEQ multiplex PCR using 35 Vbeta forward primers and 13 Jbeta reverse primers was used to amplify TCRbeta CDR3 regions. RNA was extracted with the PAXgene miRNA kit for fixed scalp, the miRNeasy kit for PBMCs, and the RNeasy kit for mouse skin.

Libraries were prepared through the immunoSEQ multiplex PCR assay. For TCR sequencing, RNA was extracted from every sample and reverse transcribed into cDNA to serve as template. SuperScript III was used to make first-strand cDNA, primed with a 2:1 mix of oligo-dT and random hexamers. Amplification bias was assessed with a synthetic immune receptor repertoire, and residual bias was removed computationally. The paper's processing steps were these. Raw reads were preprocessed for error removal, and CDR3 was defined according to IMGT conventions as running from the conserved cysteine to phenylalanine. Clonality was computed as 1 minus the Shannon entropy, with the entropy normalized by log2 of the number of productive unique TCRs. Whether scalp clones were CD4 or CD8 was inferred by matching scalp TCRbeta sequences against CD4 and CD8 repertoires sorted from blood. The immuneACCESS repertoire file appears here via TCRdb, limited to in-frame rearrangements. These files lack a portion of the clones; in checked studies, under half of the deficit traces to unresolved V genes, and the cause of the others is not known. The V and J calls and clone size are taken from that table; D and trimming were inferred from the DNA. The sample table shows 90,000 or so clones, and roughly 47% are seen once. Around 20% of the sample belongs to the ten largest clones.

A word on this clone: Its antigen is currently not known. No much larger clonotype is one base removed from it; base qualities were not supplied.

V sheds 8 bases and J sheds 5 bases, leaving 12 bases between their ends. Inclusive of the bounding cysteine and phenylalanine, the CDR3 is 11 residues long. Only the CDR3 portion is preserved as DNA: 33 bases, with reading frame beginning at the first base. CDR1 DFQATT and CDR2 SNEGSKA were looked up in the germline V gene (reference sequence). The time point label, read with the paper, signifies: 24 weeks on oral tofacitinib. The treatment or condition label here, explained by the study, means: oral pan-JAK inhibitor, 5-10 mg twice daily. Peripheral blood and lesional scalp punch biopsies were obtained from patients with alopecia areata. PBMCs were isolated by density centrifugation and stained for CD3, CD4 and CD8, after which CD4+ and CD8+ T cells were sorted on a FACSAria. On the study overall, not on this receptor specifically: Because the treated cohort was small and had only one nonresponder, larger studies are needed to examine links between baseline CD8+ expansion and response. Many expanded lesional clones persisted in scalp and blood during tofacitinib treatment, which may partly explain relapse after stopping treatment. Compared with mice, TCR sequences shared between patients were less clear, possibly partly because of HLA diversity across the patient population. Tofacitinib significantly decreased scalp clonality and the number of expanded CD8+ clones among the top 100 scalp clones. Compared with normal scalp, lesional scalp had higher clonality and more expanded CD8+ clones, particularly in alopecia totalis/universalis, a pattern that suggests antigenic drive. Unlike mouse skin, where gammadelta T cells dominate, normal human skin contains resident alphabeta T cells that get sequenced too, which complicates analysis of the scalp TCR repertoire.

The receptor's source is a human donor with alopecia areata. The chain is made from TRBV20-1 and TRBJ1-1; a tentative D match to TRBD1 spans 6 bases. The input for sequencing was CD8+ T cells sorted from blood, taken at week 24, from a patient treated with tofacitinib. The CDR3 region reads CSYRVTTEAFF. The DNA reads TGCAGTTACAGGGTGACGACTGAAGCTTTCTTT.